This T cell receptor (beta chain) is from a study of T cell responses to AZD1222 COVID-19 vaccine (dated by TCRdb to the early 2020s). Background on the whole study: A total of approximately 230 trial participants underwent TCR sequencing, of whom 207 received two doses of AZD1222 and around 26 received two doses of the MenACWY control vaccine. Trial participants were enrolled by age into subgroups of 18-55, 56-69 and 70-plus years, and around 140, 26 and 57 TCR-sequenced participants, respectively, were included in these subgroups.

The CDR3 regions of human TCRbeta chains were subjected to immunosequencing. In the authors' own workflow: Repertoire TCRs were checked for matches against a reference library of SARS-CoV-2-specific TCRs that had been generated using the MIRA antigen-specificity platform. Breadth meant the fraction of unique TCRs that were SARS-CoV-2-associated, whereas depth meant the fraction of total T cells that were SARS-CoV-2-associated. Each spike-specific TCR was assigned to its reactive spike region and to a CD4 or CD8 class using the MIRA data. Log10-transformed breadth and depth values were compared by one-way ANOVA with Sidak's multiple comparisons tests. Held by TCRdb, this immuneACCESS table contains in-frame sequences only and omits some clones. Under half of the omission traces to an unresolved V gene where checked; the cause of the rest is unknown. From that table come the V and J calls and clone size; the DNA was used to work out D and trimming. This sample is represented by 79,000 or so clones; about 83% of them were singletons. Roughly a quarter of the sample belongs to the ten largest clones.

What the study reported, not specific to this receptor: A significant rise in spike-specific TCR breadth and depth was observed after two AZD1222 doses relative to day 0 and relative to MenACWY recipients. Reportedly, almost half of the unique spike-specific TCRs recognized epitopes lying outside the regions that are mutated in the B.1.351 and B.1.1.7 variants. Because no day 14 peak-response samples were available, the repertoires could be characterized only after the peak T cell response. Conclusions about previously exposed vaccinees are limited because only five to seven AZD1222 recipients were SARS-CoV-2 seropositive at baseline. In the small 56-69-year group, the increase in depth fell short of significance, most likely because of low power. The whole spike protein was spanned by vaccine-associated CD4 TCRs, and dominant responses were seen in regions 160-218 and 743-854. Most participants were white British and females outnumbered males, and the authors suggested that clonal diversity may have been underestimated.

This specimen's time point label, interpreted: about 28 days (+/-7) after the second vaccine dose. The sample's treatment or condition label, decoded: meningococcal conjugate vaccine given as trial control. Vaccinee samples were obtained from the UK trials COV001 and COV002, which included a single-blind randomized controlled phase 2/3 trial of AZD1222 (ChAdOx1 nCoV-19) in healthy adults. Trial participant PBMC samples were collected at day 0 and day 28 after the second dose for TCRbeta chain sequencing. This clone was seen more than once but under ten times. Its antigen is still unknown. No base quality values were provided; no much bigger clone lies one nucleotide off. CDR1 and CDR2 are drawn from the germline V gene: MGHRA, YSYEKL. There are 14 amino acids in the CDR3, from cysteine to phenylalanine inclusive. Solely the CDR3 DNA is kept, with 42 bases framed from the first base. A distance of 10 bases separates the germline ends of V and J, which lose 1 base and 4 bases respectively.

The sequencing used peripheral blood, collected 28 days after the second dose of the MenACWY control vaccine. The chain employs TRBV4-1 and TRBJ2-5; no D gene is confidently identified. This TCR derives from an adult who received the MenACWY meningococcal vaccine as a control. In nucleotide form, the sequence is TGCGCCAGCAGCCAAGCTTCCACCCCAGAGACCCAGTACTTC. Protein translation: CASSQASTPETQYF.